This passage covers 25 T cell receptor beta chains from one sample sequenced in a study of graft-versus-host responses after intestinal transplantation. For these TCRs, the target antigens are not known. Clones were sequenced by immunoSEQ multiplex PCR, and TCRdb holds only the in-frame ones, with some missing. The sample yields roughly 120,000 clones, about 93% seen once. The sequences come from unstimulated CD8+ T cells sorted from spleen or lymph node cells, collected before intestinal transplant. The receptor set was obtained from a human donor who received an intestinal transplant.

The J gene is TRBJ2-1, the V gene TRBV30, with no clear D. The V end lost 4 bases, the J end lost 1 base, and 8 bases lay between the germline ends. CDR3 length: 13 amino acids. CDR1 and CDR2 (germline): GTSNPN, SVGIG (reference sequence). The CDR3 protein is CAWTGSSYNEQFF. CDR3 bases: TGTGCCTGGACAGGCTCATCCTACAATGAGCAGTTCTTC.

The chain combines TRBV11-2 with TRBJ2-7; D is tentatively TRBD1 or TRBD2 (6 bases each). The CDR3 has 15 residues. The germline V and J ends were trimmed by 5 bases and 2 bases, with 16 bases remaining between them. The V gene's germline CDR1 is SGHAT and CDR2 FQNNGV. CDR3 sequence (DNA): TGTGCCAGCAGCCTTCCACTGGGGGGCGCCTACGAGCAGTACTTC. This codes for CASSLPLGGAYEQYF.

This clone was detected only a few times. The rearrangement uses TRBV5-4 and TRBJ1-2; 10 bases are shared with TRBD1. CDR1 is SGHNT, CDR2 YYREEE, per germline (reference sequence). The CDR3 loop spans 14 amino acids. The J segment lost 8 bases and the V segment lost 2 bases, leaving 6 bases of the junction unmatched. The CDR3 protein is CASSFETGGWGYTF. DNA of the CDR3: TGTGCCAGCAGCTTCGAGACAGGGGGCTGGGGCTACACCTTC.

The chain recombines TRBV6-1 with TRBJ2-7; D gene uncertain. Trimming removed 6 bases at V and 2 bases at J, with 5 bases between. Germline CDR1 MNHNS, CDR2 SASEGT. This CDR3 contains 11 residues. The CDR3 sequence is CASSRTYEQYF. The CDR3 nucleotides are TGTGCCAGCAGCCGAACCTACGAGCAGTACTTC.

V is TRBV5-1 and J is TRBJ2-7; TRBD1 agrees at 10 bases. Per the germline V gene, CDR1 is SGHRS and CDR2 is YFSETQ. This CDR3 contains 15 residues. The V and J ends lost 0 bases and 5 bases, in that order; junction bases with no gene match: 5. CDR3 amino acids: CASSLEGQGNDEQYF. The CDR3 DNA sequence: TGCGCCAGCAGCTTGGAGGGACAGGGGAACGACGAGCAGTACTTC.

The rearrangement uses TRBV2 and TRBJ2-5; 7 nucleotides line up with TRBD1. CDR1 is SNHLY and CDR2 is FYNNEI in the germline V gene. The CDR3 totals 18 residues. With 6 bases clipped from V and 5 bases from J, the junction kept 21 bases outside the gene matches. The CDR3 DNA is TGTGCCAGCAGCCGAACAGGGGAAGTTGATCTGTGGCGGGAGACCCAGTACTTC. Its protein is CASSRTGEVDLWRETQYF.

This chain uses TRBV10-1 with TRBJ2-3, with 11 bases that match TRBD2. The germline gives CDR1 WNHNN, CDR2 SYGVQD (reference sequence). The V segment lost 5 bases and the J segment 3 bases; nucleotides outside the gene matches: 4. The CDR3 runs to 15 residues. CDR3 in amino acids: CASSQTSGDTDTQYF. The DNA for the CDR3 is TGCGCCAGCAGTCAGACTAGCGGGGATACAGATACGCAGTATTTT.

This clone was counted once. V usage is TRBV5-8 and J usage is TRBJ2-5; 9 nucleotides agree with TRBD1. Germline assignment: CDR1 SGHTS and CDR2 YDEGEE. The V gene end was trimmed by 1 base and the J gene end by 4 bases; junction bases not matched to a gene: 11. CDR3 length: 17 amino acids. CDR3 sequence reads: CASSLFLGTGRPETQYF. CDR3 DNA: TGTGCCAGCAGCTTGTTTCTGGGGACAGGGAGGCCAGAGACCCAGTACTTC.

V usage is TRBV19 and J usage is TRBJ2-1; tentatively, D is TRBD2 (6 bases). The V gene lost 6 bases and the J gene lost 9 bases, with 18 bases spanning the gap. Germline assignment: CDR1 LNHDA and CDR2 SQIVND (reference sequence). The CDR3 extends over 14 amino acids. The CDR3 nucleotides are TGTGCCAGTAGCACCTTGGCGGGATTGGGTGAGCAGTTCTTC. It codes for CASSTLAGLGEQFF.

The chain employs TRBV30 and TRBJ2-1, with D tentatively TRBD1 (5 bases). This CDR3 has 14 amino acids. The ends were cut back, 0 bases at V and 5 bases at J, with 11 bases in the middle. Germline assignment: CDR1 GTSNPN and CDR2 SVGIG (reference sequence). The CDR3 region is CAWSVGHGNNEQFF. CDR3 nucleotides: TGTGCCTGGAGTGTAGGACACGGAAACAATGAGCAGTTCTTC.

On this clone itself: The sample holds other DNA sequences that translate to the same CDR3. V gene TRBV6-5 combines with J gene TRBJ2-7; 7 positions agree with TRBD1. CDR1 and CDR2 (germline): MNHEY, SVGAGI. This CDR3 has 13 amino acids. The junction had 2 bases not matched to a gene; V was cut back by 0 bases and J by 6 bases. The CDR3 region has the DNA TGTGCCAGCAGTTACTCGACAGGGTCCGAGCAGTACTTC. Translated: CASSYSTGSEQYF.

The J gene is TRBJ1-5, the V gene TRBV5-1; perhaps TRBD1 as D (5 bases). From germline, CDR1 is SGHRS and CDR2 YFSETQ. The ends were cut back, 1 base at V and 7 bases at J, with 9 bases in the middle. The CDR3 has 13 residues. CDR3 in DNA: TGCGCCAGCAGCTTGTTAGGGGAACAGCCCCAGCATTTT. It specifies CASSLLGEQPQHF.

V gene TRBV6-1 combines with J gene TRBJ2-7, with D hard to call. Germline V CDR1 and CDR2: MNHNS, SASEGT. The CDR3 consists of 11 residues. V was trimmed by 5 bases and J by 3 bases, leaving 5 bases between them. The CDR3 nucleotides read TGTGCCAGCAGTCCTTACTACGAGCAGTACTTC. This translates into CASSPYYEQYF.

J is TRBJ2-3 and V is TRBV28; 7 nucleotides align to TRBD1. There are 15 residues in the CDR3. After removal of 5 bases from V and 2 bases from J, the junction contained 7 bases not matched to a gene. Per the germline V gene, CDR1 is MDHEN and CDR2 is SYDVKM. Here the CDR3 reads CASSLGTADTDTQYF. The CDR3 coding sequence is TGTGCCAGCAGTCTGGGGACAGCGGACACAGATACGCAGTATTTT.

This sequence joins TRBV7-9 and TRBJ2-1, with TRBD2 identical over 8 bases. Germline assignment: CDR1 SEHNR and CDR2 FQNEAQ (reference sequence). This CDR3 is 14 amino acids long. Unmatched junction bases numbered 4, after V lost 3 bases and J lost 6 bases. CDR3 protein: CASSFGLAGNEQFF. DNA of the CDR3: TGTGCCAGCAGCTTTGGTCTAGCGGGCAATGAGCAGTTCTTC.

The chain carries TRBV19 and TRBJ2-1; D is undetermined. The CDR3 extends over 15 amino acids. Trimming took 3 bases from V and 9 from J, leaving 18 bases between them. Germline assignment: CDR1 LNHDA and CDR2 SQIVND (reference sequence). The CDR3 reads CASSINGPPGSEQFF. The CDR3 nucleotides read TGTGCCAGTAGTATTAACGGACCCCCGGGCAGTGAGCAGTTCTTC.

The CDR3 spells CASSLGFFERELFF. CDR3 nucleotide sequence: TGTGCCAGCAGCTTAGGTTTTTTTGAGAGGGAGCTGTTTTTT. The rearrangement joins TRBV13 to TRBJ2-2, with unresolved D. The germline CDR1 and CDR2 sequences are PRHDT and FYEKMQ (reference sequence). Trimming pared 0 bases from V and 9 bases from J, leaving 11 bases between. This CDR3 spans 14 amino acids.

V is TRBV30 and J is TRBJ2-1, with TRBD2 matching over 10 bases. The CDR3 has 14 residues. The germline V gene has CDR1 GTSNPN and CDR2 SVGIG (reference sequence). V was pared by 5 bases and J by 1 base, with 2 bases of the junction left unmatched. The chain's CDR3 is CAWQLAGSYNEQFF. The CDR3 DNA reads TGTGCCTGGCAACTAGCGGGATCCTACAATGAGCAGTTCTTC.

J is TRBJ1-1 and V is TRBV14; TRBD1 aligns across 12 bases. The CDR3 consists of 15 residues. The V segment lost 3 bases and the J segment 6 bases; nucleotides outside the gene matches: 5. The germline CDR1 and CDR2 sequences are SGHDN and FVKESK. CDR3 sequence (DNA): TGTGCCAGCAGCCAGGGGGACAGGGGGCTCTCTGAAGCTTTCTTT. As protein: CASSQGDRGLSEAFF.

The chain uses TRBV27 and TRBJ2-3; D perhaps matches TRBD1 (5 bases). The V end lost 3 bases, the J end lost 6 bases, and 10 bases lay between the germline ends. CDR3 length: 13 residues. The V gene's germline CDR1 is MNHEY and CDR2 SMNVEV (reference sequence). CDR3 sequence reads: CASSLPGLDTQYF. CDR3 DNA sequence: TGTGCCAGCAGTTTGCCAGGGCTGGATACGCAGTATTTT.

As concerns this clone: The sample has other DNA sequences that encode this CDR3 too. The rearrangement links TRBV19 to TRBJ2-1, with D hard to call. The CDR3 spans 13 residues. V was pared by 6 bases and J by 4 bases, with 10 bases between. Germline loops: CDR1 LNHDA, CDR2 SQIVND (reference sequence). The DNA for the CDR3 is TGTGCCAGTAGCCCAGGCTCTTACAATGAGCAGTTCTTC. This translates into CASSPGSYNEQFF.

This sequence joins TRBV5-8 and TRBJ2-7, with D perhaps TRBD1 (7 bases). Trimming took off 3 bases at V and 4 bases at J, with 14 bases between the two ends. CDR3 length: 14 residues. The V gene's germline CDR1 is SGHTS and CDR2 YDEGEE. The CDR3 DNA is TGTGCCAGCAGCTCGCGCGGGACAGAGTACGAGCAGTACTTC. Its protein product is CASSSRGTEYEQYF.

The table lists this clone with a count of one. The V call is TRBV28, the J call TRBJ2-7; no firm D call. The CDR3 consists of 13 residues. The V end was cut by 6 bases, the J end by 2 bases, with 11 bases between. Germline values: CDR1 MDHEN, CDR2 SYDVKM. The CDR3 loop reads CASRPLETYEQYF. CDR3 nucleotides: TGTGCCAGCAGACCCTTAGAGACCTACGAGCAGTACTTC.

This chain links TRBV7-3 with TRBJ2-3; D is possibly TRBD2 (6 bases). Germline loops: CDR1 SGHTA, CDR2 FQGTGA. This CDR3 region has 15 residues. V was shortened by 5 bases and J by 1 base, with 13 bases between the two germline ends. CDR3 region: CASSPGQRGTDTQYF. CDR3 coding DNA: TGTGCCAGCAGCCCAGGGCAGCGGGGCACAGATACGCAGTATTTT.

The chain combines TRBV7-8 with TRBJ1-2, with no clear D. V was trimmed by 6 bases and J by 6 bases, leaving 11 bases between them. Looked up from germline, CDR1 is SGHVS and CDR2 is FQNEAQ. The CDR3 extends over 12 amino acids. CDR3 sequence reads: CASSSRSDGYTF. In nucleotides, the CDR3 is TGTGCCAGCAGTTCCAGGTCCGATGGCTACACCTTC.